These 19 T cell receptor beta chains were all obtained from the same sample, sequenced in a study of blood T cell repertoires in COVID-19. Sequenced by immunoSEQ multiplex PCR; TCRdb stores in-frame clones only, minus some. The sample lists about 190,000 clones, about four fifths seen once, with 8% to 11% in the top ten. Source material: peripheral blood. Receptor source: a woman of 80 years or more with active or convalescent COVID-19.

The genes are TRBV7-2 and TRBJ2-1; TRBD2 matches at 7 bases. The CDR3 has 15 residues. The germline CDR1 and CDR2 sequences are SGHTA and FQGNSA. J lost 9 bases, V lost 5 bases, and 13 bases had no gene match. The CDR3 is CASSTGGRKVGEQFF. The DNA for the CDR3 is TGTGCCAGCAGCACGGGGGGTCGGAAGGTCGGTGAGCAGTTCTTC. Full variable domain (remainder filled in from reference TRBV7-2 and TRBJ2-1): GAGVSQSPSNKVTEKGKDVELRCDPISGHTALYWYRQSLGQGLEFLIYFQGNSAPDKSGLPSDRFSAERTGGSVSTLTIQRTQQEDSAVYLCASSTGGRKVGEQFFGPGTRLTVL.

CDR3 amino acids: CASSQGQSNQPQHF. CDR3 nucleotide sequence: TGTGCCAGCAGTCAAGGACAAAGCAATCAGCCCCAGCATTTT. The V and J genes are TRBV28 and TRBJ1-5, with D perhaps matching TRBD1 (5 bases). This CDR3 is 14 amino acids long. V was clipped by 5 bases and J by 1 base, with 9 bases between them. Germline values: CDR1 MDHEN, CDR2 SYDVKM.

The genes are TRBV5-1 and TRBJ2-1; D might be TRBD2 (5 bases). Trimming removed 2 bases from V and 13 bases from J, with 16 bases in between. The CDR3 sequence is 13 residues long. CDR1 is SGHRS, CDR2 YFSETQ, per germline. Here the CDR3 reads CASSFVPAELQFF. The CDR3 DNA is TGCGCCAGCAGCTTCGTTCCAGCGGAATTACAGTTCTTC.

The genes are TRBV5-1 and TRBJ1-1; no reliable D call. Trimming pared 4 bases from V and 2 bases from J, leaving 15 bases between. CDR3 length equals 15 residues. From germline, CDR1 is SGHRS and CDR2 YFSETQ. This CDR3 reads CASSLISSSNTEAFF. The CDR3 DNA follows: TGCGCCAGCAGCCTAATTAGCTCTAGTAACACTGAAGCTTTCTTT.

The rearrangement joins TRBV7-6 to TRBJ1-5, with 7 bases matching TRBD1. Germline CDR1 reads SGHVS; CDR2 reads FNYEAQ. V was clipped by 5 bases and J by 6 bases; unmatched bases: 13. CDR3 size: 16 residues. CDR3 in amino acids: CASSEKTGPIPQPQHF. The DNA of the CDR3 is TGTGCCAGCAGCGAGAAGACAGGGCCTATACCTCAGCCCCAGCATTTT.

This chain's CDR3 is CASSPGGTYNSPLHF. The CDR3 coding sequence is TGTGCCAGCAGTCCAGGGGGCACCTATAATTCACCCCTCCACTTT. The chain couples TRBV6-5 to TRBJ1-6; 8 bases are a match to TRBD1. This CDR3 is 15 amino acids long. Germline V gene lookup returns CDR1 MNHEY and CDR2 SVGAGI. Trimming removed 5 bases from V and 2 bases from J; junction bases left unmatched: 2.

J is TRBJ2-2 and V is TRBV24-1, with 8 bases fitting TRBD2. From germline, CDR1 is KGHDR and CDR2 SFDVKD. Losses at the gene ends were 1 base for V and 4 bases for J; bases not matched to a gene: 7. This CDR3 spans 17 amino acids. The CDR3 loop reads CATSDLSPAGVTGELFF. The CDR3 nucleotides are TGTGCCACCAGTGATTTATCTCCAGCGGGAGTCACCGGGGAGCTGTTTTTT.

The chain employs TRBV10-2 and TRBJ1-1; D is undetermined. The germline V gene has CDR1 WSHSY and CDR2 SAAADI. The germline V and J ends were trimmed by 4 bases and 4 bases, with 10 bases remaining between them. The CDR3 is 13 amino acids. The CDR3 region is CASSVGAGTEAFF. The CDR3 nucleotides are TGCGCCAGCAGTGTTGGCGCGGGCACTGAAGCTTTCTTT.

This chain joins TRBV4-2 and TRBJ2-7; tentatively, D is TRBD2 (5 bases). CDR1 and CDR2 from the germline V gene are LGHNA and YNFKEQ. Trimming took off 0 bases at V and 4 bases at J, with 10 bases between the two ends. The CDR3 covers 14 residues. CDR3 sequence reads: CASSQDRDTYEQYF. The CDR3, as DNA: TGTGCCAGCAGCCAAGATCGGGATACGTACGAGCAGTACTTC.

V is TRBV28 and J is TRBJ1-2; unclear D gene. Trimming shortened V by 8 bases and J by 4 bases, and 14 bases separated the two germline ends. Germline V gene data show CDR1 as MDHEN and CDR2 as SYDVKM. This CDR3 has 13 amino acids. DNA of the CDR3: TGTGCCAGCGGCCGGGTCCCCTCCTATGGCTACACCTTC. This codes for CASGRVPSYGYTF.

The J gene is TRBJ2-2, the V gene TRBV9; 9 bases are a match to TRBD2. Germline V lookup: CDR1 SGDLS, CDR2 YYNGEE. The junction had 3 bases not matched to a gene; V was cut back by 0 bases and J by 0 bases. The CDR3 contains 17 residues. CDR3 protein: CASSVGLAGSNTGELFF. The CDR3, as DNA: TGTGCCAGCAGCGTAGGGCTAGCGGGGTCGAACACCGGGGAGCTGTTTTTT.

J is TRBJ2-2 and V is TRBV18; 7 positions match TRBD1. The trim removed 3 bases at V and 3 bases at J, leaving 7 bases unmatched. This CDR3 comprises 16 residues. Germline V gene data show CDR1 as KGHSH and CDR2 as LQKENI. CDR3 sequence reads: CASSPQGTDYTGELFF. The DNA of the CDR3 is TGTGCCAGCTCACCGCAAGGGACAGATTACACCGGGGAGCTGTTTTTT.

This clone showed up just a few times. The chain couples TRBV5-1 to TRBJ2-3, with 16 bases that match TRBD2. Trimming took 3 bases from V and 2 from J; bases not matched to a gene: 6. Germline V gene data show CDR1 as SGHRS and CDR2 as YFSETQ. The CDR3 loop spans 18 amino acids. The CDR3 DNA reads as TGCGCCAGCAGCTGGGGACTAGCGGGAGGGCACCACACAGATACGCAGTATTTT. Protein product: CASSWGLAGGHHTDTQYF.

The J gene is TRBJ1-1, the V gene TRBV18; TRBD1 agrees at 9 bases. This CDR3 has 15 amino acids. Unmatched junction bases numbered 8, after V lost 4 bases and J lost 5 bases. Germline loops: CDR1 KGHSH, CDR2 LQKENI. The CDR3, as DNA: TGTGCCAGCTCACGTTCGACAGGGGGGTCTACTGAAGCTTTCTTT. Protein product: CASSRSTGGSTEAFF.

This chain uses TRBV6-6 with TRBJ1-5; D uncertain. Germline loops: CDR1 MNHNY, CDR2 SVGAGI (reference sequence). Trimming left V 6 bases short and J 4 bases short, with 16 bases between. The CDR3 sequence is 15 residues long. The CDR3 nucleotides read TGTGCCAGCAGAGACACCGGGAGGAGTAATCAGCCCCAGCATTTT. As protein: CASRDTGRSNQPQHF.

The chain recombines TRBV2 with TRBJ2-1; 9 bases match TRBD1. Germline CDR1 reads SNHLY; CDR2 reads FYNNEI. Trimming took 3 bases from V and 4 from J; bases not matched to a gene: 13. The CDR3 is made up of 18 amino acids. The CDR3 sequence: CASSDRGQGFWGYNEQFF. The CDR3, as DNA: TGTGCCAGCAGTGACCGGGGACAGGGATTTTGGGGATACAATGAGCAGTTCTTC.

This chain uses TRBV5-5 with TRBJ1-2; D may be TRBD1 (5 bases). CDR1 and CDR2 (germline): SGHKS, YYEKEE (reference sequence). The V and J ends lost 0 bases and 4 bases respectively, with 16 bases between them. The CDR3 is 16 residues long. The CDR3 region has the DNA TGTGCCAGCAGCTTGGTGGAGGGGCGCGTTGGCTATGGCTACACCTTC. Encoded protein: CASSLVEGRVGYGYTF. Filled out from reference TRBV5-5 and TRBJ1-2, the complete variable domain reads DAGVTQSPTHLIKTRGQQVTLRCSPISGHKSVSWYQQVLGQGPQFIFQYYEKEERGRGNFPDRFSARQFPNYSSELNVNALLLGDSALYLCASSLVEGRVGYGYTFGSGTRLTVV.

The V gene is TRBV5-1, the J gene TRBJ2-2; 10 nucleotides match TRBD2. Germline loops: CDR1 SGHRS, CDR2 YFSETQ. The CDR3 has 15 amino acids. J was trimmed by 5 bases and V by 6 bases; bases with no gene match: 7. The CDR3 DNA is TGCGCCAGCAATGTAGCGGGAGGTCGGACCGGGGAGCTGTTTTTT. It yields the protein CASNVAGGRTGELFF.

CDR3 sequence reads: CASSPGLALAEQFF. The CDR3 nucleotides read TGTGCCAGCAGCCCGGGACTAGCCTTAGCTGAGCAGTTCTTC. J is TRBJ2-1 and V is TRBV11-1, with TRBD2 identical over 9 bases. CDR3 length: 14 amino acids. The trim removed 5 bases at V and 9 bases at J, leaving 8 bases unmatched. Germline V gene sequence: CDR1 SGHAT, CDR2 FQDESV (reference sequence).